The sequence of this T cell receptor (beta chain) was determined in a study of blood T cell repertoires in COVID-19. Generated by immunoSEQ multiplex PCR, the TCRdb table keeps only in-frame clones and is missing some. Among about 380,000 clones, more than 75% were seen once, and the ten largest hold 1.3%. The germline V gene has CDR1 SGHNT and CDR2 YYREEE (reference sequence). The V end was cut by 1 base, the J end by 2 bases, with 11 bases between. The CDR3 length is 15 residues. This chain connects TRBV5-4 to TRBJ2-3; D perhaps matches TRBD2 (7 bases). The specimen sequenced was PBMCs or T cells enriched from blood (not recorded which). This TCR was recovered from a man aged 30-40 years who had recovered from COVID-19. The CDR3 sequence: CASSLYRGATDTQYF. DNA for the CDR3: TGTGCCAGCAGCTTGTACCGGGGGGCCACAGATACGCAGTATTTT.